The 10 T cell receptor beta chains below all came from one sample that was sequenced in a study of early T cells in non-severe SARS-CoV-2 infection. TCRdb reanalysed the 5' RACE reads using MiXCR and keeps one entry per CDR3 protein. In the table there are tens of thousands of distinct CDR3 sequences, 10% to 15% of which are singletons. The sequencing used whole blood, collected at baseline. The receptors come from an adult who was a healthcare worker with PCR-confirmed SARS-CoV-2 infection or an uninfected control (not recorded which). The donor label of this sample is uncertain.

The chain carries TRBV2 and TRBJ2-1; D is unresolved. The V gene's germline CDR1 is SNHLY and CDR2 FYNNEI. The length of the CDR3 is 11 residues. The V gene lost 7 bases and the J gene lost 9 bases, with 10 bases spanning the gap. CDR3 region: CASKVVGEQFF. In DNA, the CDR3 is TGTGCCAGCAAAGTTGTCGGTGAGCAGTTCTTC.

In nucleotides, the CDR3 is TGTGCCAGCAGTTACCCGGGGGGGTATGAGCAGTTCTTC. Protein product: CASSYPGGYEQFF. The gene calls are TRBV6-5 and TRBJ2-1, with 8 bases lining up with TRBD2. V trimming: 2 bases; J trimming: 8 bases; junction bases outside the gene matches: 2. Germline V lookup: CDR1 MNHEY, CDR2 SVGAGI. The CDR3 covers 13 residues.

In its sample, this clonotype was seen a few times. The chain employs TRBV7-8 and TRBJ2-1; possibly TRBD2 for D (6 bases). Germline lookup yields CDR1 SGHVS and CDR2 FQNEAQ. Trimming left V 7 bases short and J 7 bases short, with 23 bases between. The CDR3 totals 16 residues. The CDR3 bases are TGTGCCAGCACCCGCCCCGGGGGTTTATCGGCAAATGAGCAGTTCTTC. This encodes CASTRPGGLSANEQFF.

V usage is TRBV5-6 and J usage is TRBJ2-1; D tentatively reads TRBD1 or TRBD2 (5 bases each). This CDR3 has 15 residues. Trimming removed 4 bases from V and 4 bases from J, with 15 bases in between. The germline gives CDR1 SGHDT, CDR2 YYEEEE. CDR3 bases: TGTGCCAGCAGCCCAGCCGTGGGGGAATACAATGAGCAGTTCTTC. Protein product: CASSPAVGEYNEQFF.

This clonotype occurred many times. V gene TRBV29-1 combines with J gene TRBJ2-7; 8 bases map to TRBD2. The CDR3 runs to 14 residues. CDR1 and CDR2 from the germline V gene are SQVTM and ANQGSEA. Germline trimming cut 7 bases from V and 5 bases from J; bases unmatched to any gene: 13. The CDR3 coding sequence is TGCAGCGCCGGAGGCGGGAGGAATCAAGACGAGCAGTACTTC. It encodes CSAGGGRNQDEQYF.

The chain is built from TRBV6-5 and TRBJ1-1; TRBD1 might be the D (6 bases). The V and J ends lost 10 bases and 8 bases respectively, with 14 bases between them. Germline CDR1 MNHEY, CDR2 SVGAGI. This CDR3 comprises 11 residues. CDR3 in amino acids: CATRLGGEAFF. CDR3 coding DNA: TGTGCCACCAGACTTGGGGGCGAAGCTTTCTTT.

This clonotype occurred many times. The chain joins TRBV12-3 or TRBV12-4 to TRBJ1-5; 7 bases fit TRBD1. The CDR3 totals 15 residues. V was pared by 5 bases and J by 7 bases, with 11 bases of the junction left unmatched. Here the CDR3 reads CASSIRTGVLQPQHF. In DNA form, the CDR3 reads TGTGCCAGCAGTATAAGAACAGGGGTTTTGCAGCCCCAGCATTTT.

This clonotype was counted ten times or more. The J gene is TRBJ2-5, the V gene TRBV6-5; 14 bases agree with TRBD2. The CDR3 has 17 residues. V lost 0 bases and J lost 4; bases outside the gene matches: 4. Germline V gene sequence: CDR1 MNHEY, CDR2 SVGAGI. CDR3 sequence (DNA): TGTGCCAGCAGTTACTCGACTAGCGGGGGGGCCGGAGAGACCCAGTACTTC. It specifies CASSYSTSGGAGETQYF.

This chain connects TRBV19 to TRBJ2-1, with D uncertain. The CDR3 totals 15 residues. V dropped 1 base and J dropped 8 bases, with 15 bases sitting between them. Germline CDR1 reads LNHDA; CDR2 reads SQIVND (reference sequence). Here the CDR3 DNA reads TGTGCCAGTAGTATAGTAGTAGGAGTTTGGGATGAGCAGTTCTTC. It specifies CASSIVVGVWDEQFF.

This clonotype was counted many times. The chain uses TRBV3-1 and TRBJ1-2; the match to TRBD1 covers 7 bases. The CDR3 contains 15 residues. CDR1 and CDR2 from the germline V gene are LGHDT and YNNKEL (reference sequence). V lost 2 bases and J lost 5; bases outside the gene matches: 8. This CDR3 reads CASSQPGQLFYGYTF. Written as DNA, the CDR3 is TGTGCCAGCAGCCAACCGGGACAGCTCTTTTATGGCTACACCTTC.